The 27 T cell receptor beta chains presented below share a single source sample, sequenced in a study of immune evolution from preneoplasia to lung adenocarcinoma. TCRdb's copy holds only in-frame clones and misses some; the assay was immunoSEQ multiplex PCR. Of about 41,000 clones in the sample, around 85% were seen once. The sample comprised FFPE invasive lung adenocarcinoma tissue. These receptor sequences come from a person in their sixties with lung adenocarcinoma.

This clone was counted once. The chain joins TRBV7-2 to TRBJ2-3; tentative D call: TRBD2 (5 bases). Per the germline V gene, CDR1 is SGHTA and CDR2 is FQGNSA. CDR3 length equals 15 residues. Trimming left V 1 base short and J 8 bases short, with 16 bases between. The CDR3 reads CASSLGPATRGTQYF. For the CDR3, the DNA is TGTGCCAGCAGCTTAGGCCCCGCCACCCGGGGTACGCAGTATTTT. Drawing the rest from reference TRBV7-2 and TRBJ2-3, the complete variable domain is GAGVSQSPSNKVTEKGKDVELRCDPISGHTALYWYRQSLGQGLEFLIYFQGNSAPDKSGLPSDRFSAERTGGSVSTLTIQRTQQEDSAVYLCASSLGPATRGTQYFGPGTRLTVL.

The chain carries TRBV30 and TRBJ2-7; no clear D. Trimming pared 0 bases from V and 0 bases from J, leaving 12 bases between. Germline V CDR1 and CDR2: GTSNPN, SVGIG (reference sequence). This CDR3 contains 15 residues. The DNA of the CDR3 is TGTGCCTGGAGTGTATCTGCCAAAACCTCCTACGAGCAGTACTTC. Protein: CAWSVSAKTSYEQYF.

The V call is TRBV6-1, the J call TRBJ1-1; tentatively, D is TRBD1 (6 bases). The germline CDR1 and CDR2 sequences are MNHNS and SASEGT. Trimming took off 2 bases at V and 6 bases at J, with 13 bases between the two ends. The CDR3 covers 14 residues. The CDR3 is CASSEKGGGSEAFF. The CDR3 nucleotides read TGTGCCAGCAGTGAAAAGGGGGGGGGTTCTGAAGCTTTCTTT.

CDR3 DNA sequence: TGTGCCAGCAGCTTAGGGTCTGGGGGGACTGAAGCTTTCTTT. Its protein is CASSLGSGGTEAFF. The rearrangement uses TRBV7-2 and TRBJ1-1, with D possibly being TRBD1 (5 bases). The ends were cut back, 1 base at V and 5 bases at J, with 11 bases in the middle. In germline, CDR1 is SGHTA, CDR2 FQGNSA. CDR3 length: 14 amino acids.

The rearrangement joins TRBV6-1 to TRBJ2-4; D tentatively fits TRBD1 or TRBD2 (6 bases each). Germline V lookup: CDR1 MNHNS, CDR2 SASEGT. CDR3 length: 14 residues. Trimming pared 6 bases from V and 1 base from J, leaving 10 bases between. The CDR3 nucleotides read TGTGCCAGCAGACACGGGGGCGCCAAAAACATTCAGTACTTC. Protein: CASRHGGAKNIQYF.

The genes are TRBV18 and TRBJ2-2; tentative D call: TRBD1 (5 bases). Trimming removed 4 bases from V and 13 bases from J, with 10 bases in between. The CDR3 runs to 11 residues. Germline lookup yields CDR1 KGHSH and CDR2 LQKENI. CDR3 sequence (DNA): TGTGCCAGCTCACTCGACAGACGGCTGTTTTTT. The encoded protein is CASSLDRRLFF.

This clone came up a few times. CDR3: CASSRLIGEQYF. Written as DNA, the CDR3 is TGTGCCAGCAGTCGTTTAATAGGGGAGCAGTACTTC. The chain links TRBV2 to TRBJ2-7, with unresolved D. V lost 5 bases, J lost 7 bases, and 12 bases lay in between. The germline gives CDR1 SNHLY, CDR2 FYNNEI. This CDR3 comprises 12 residues.

The chain combines TRBV5-4 with TRBJ1-1; D remains ambiguous. Germline V lookup: CDR1 SGHNT, CDR2 YYREEE (reference sequence). CDR3 length: 17 amino acids. The V end was cut by 6 bases, the J end by 6 bases, with 27 bases between. CDR3 loop: CASTKKGGTAPGSEAFF. The CDR3 coding sequence is TGTGCCAGCACCAAAAAGGGTGGTACGGCGCCGGGATCTGAAGCTTTCTTT.

This clone was seen just once. The V call is TRBV29-1, the J call TRBJ2-4; D is unresolved. The CDR3 has 13 residues. The germline gives CDR1 SQVTM, CDR2 ANQGSEA. The V end was cut by 4 bases, the J end by 4 bases, with 11 bases between. The CDR3 region has the DNA TGCAGCGTTGGTGATCGCCGTAAAAACATTCAGTACTTC. It codes for CSVGDRRKNIQYF.

The V gene is TRBV4-1, the J gene TRBJ2-3, with 10 nucleotides matching TRBD1. The CDR3 runs 15 residues. Losses at the gene ends were 6 bases for V and 4 bases for J; bases not matched to a gene: 7. Germline V gives CDR1 MGHRA, CDR2 YSYEKL. CDR3 in amino acids: CASRRQGAAADTQYF. The CDR3 DNA sequence: TGCGCCAGCAGACGACAGGGGGCAGCGGCAGATACGCAGTATTTT.

This rearrangement joins TRBV29-1 to TRBJ1-1; a possible D gene is TRBD1 (6 bases). V was cut by 6 bases and J by 3 bases, with 11 bases left in between. The germline gives CDR1 SQVTM, CDR2 ANQGSEA. The CDR3 sequence is 12 residues long. CDR3 loop: CSVIHRDTEAFF. The CDR3, as DNA: TGCAGCGTGATCCACAGGGACACTGAAGCTTTCTTT.

Worth noting for this clone: A junction end diverges from the germline sequence, so it may reflect a read error. The rearrangement uses TRBV5-1 and TRBJ2-7; D is unresolved. This CDR3 is built from 12 residues. Germline assignment: CDR1 SGHRS and CDR2 YFSETQ. The CDR3 DNA reads as TGCGCCAGTAGCTCACTCGCCTACGAGCAGTACTTC. Protein sequence: CASSSLAYEQYF.

The chain joins TRBV2 to TRBJ2-3, with 8 nucleotides matching TRBD1. The V gene's germline CDR1 is SNHLY and CDR2 FYNNEI. The trim removed 7 bases at V and 0 bases at J, leaving 9 bases unmatched. The CDR3 is 16 amino acids. The CDR3 DNA reads TGTGCCAGCACAACGGGGACAGGAGGTAGCACAGATACGCAGTATTTT. This gives the protein CASTTGTGGSTDTQYF. The whole variable domain, filled in from reference TRBV2 and TRBJ2-3, reads EPEVTQTPSHQVTQMGQEVILRCVPISNHLYFYWYRQILGQKVEFLVSFYNNEISEKSEIFDDQFSVERPDGSNFTLKIRSTKLEDSAMYFCASTTGTGGSTDTQYFGPGTRLTVL.

Only a few counts were recorded for this clone. The chain combines TRBV5-4 with TRBJ1-1; D is ambiguous. Between the trimmed V and J ends, which lost 0 bases and 9 bases, there was a span of 9 bases. The CDR3 totals 12 residues. CDR1 is SGHNT and CDR2 is YYREEE in the germline V gene (reference sequence). Here the CDR3 DNA reads TGTGCCAGCAGCTTGGACAAACTCAAAGCTTTCTTT. Translated, it gives CASSLDKLKAFF.

The rearrangement joins TRBV14 to TRBJ2-5; tentative D call: TRBD2 (5 bases). Trimming shortened V by 4 bases and J by 4 bases, and 16 bases separated the two germline ends. Germline CDR1 is SGHDN and CDR2 is FVKESK. The CDR3 has 15 residues. This CDR3 is CASSLNQAALETQYF. The CDR3 DNA sequence: TGTGCCAGCAGCCTCAATCAAGCGGCCCTAGAGACCCAGTACTTC.

This rearrangement joins TRBV7-2 to TRBJ2-5, with 8 bases fitting TRBD2. CDR1 and CDR2 from the germline V gene are SGHTA and FQGNSA. This CDR3 has 14 residues. Losses at the gene ends were 1 base for V and 7 bases for J; bases not matched to a gene: 5. In DNA, the CDR3 is TGTGCCAGCAGCTTAGAGTCCCTAGCGGGGACCCAGTACTTC. Amino acid sequence: CASSLESLAGTQYF.

The rearrangement links TRBV29-1 to TRBJ2-2; either TRBD1 or TRBD2 may fit D (5 bases each). The germline gives CDR1 SQVTM, CDR2 ANQGSEA. V lost 3 bases, J lost 5 bases, and 10 bases lay in between. The CDR3 has 13 residues. The chain's CDR3 is CSVDRDGTGELFF. The CDR3 DNA follows: TGCAGCGTTGATAGGGACGGGACCGGGGAGCTGTTTTTT.

The rearrangement joins TRBV7-4 to TRBJ2-7; D may match TRBD1 or TRBD2 (5 bases each). The ends were cut back, 2 bases at V and 0 bases at J, with 14 bases in the middle. CDR3 length: 16 residues. The germline V gene has CDR1 SGHVT and CDR2 SQSDAQ. The CDR3 sequence is CASSLSVGTASYEQYF. CDR3 in DNA: TGTGCCAGCAGCTTAAGTGTGGGGACGGCCTCCTACGAGCAGTACTTC.

This sequence joins TRBV4-2 and TRBJ1-2, with D perhaps TRBD1 (6 bases). Germline V gives CDR1 LGHNA, CDR2 YNFKEQ. The ends were cut back, 0 bases at V and 5 bases at J, with 13 bases in the middle. The CDR3 loop spans 15 amino acids. Written as DNA, the CDR3 is TGTGCCAGCAGCCAAGAACGGGGAGGGGGATATGGCTACACCTTC. Its translation: CASSQERGGGYGYTF.

Relative to its sample, this clone is medium-sized. The sample has other DNA sequences that encode this CDR3 too. The chain combines TRBV2 with TRBJ1-5; D is undetermined. The CDR3 contains 13 residues. Trimming shortened V by 5 bases and J by 0 bases, and 5 bases separated the two germline ends. Germline V gene sequence: CDR1 SNHLY, CDR2 FYNNEI. The CDR3 nucleotides are TGTGCCAGCAGTCGGGATAGCAATCAGCCCCAGCATTTT. It is translated as CASSRDSNQPQHF.

This clone was seen a handful of times. This sequence joins TRBV4-2 and TRBJ1-2; D remains unclear. CDR1 and CDR2 (germline): LGHNA, YNFKEQ. The CDR3 totals 13 residues. Between the trimmed V and J ends, which lost 1 base and 4 bases, there was a span of 7 bases. The CDR3 here is CASSQGLLYGYTF. CDR3 DNA: TGTGCCAGCAGCCAAGGACTCCTCTATGGCTACACCTTC.

The V and J genes are TRBV30 and TRBJ2-2; the match to TRBD2 covers 10 bases. Germline V gene sequence: CDR1 GTSNPN, CDR2 SVGIG (reference sequence). V lost 2 bases to trimming and J lost 4 bases; unmatched junction nucleotides: 7. The CDR3 has 16 residues. CDR3 in amino acids: CAWSTTSGIVTGELFF. The CDR3 region has the DNA TGTGCCTGGAGTACTACTAGCGGGATAGTCACCGGGGAGCTGTTTTTT. Full variable domain (remainder filled in from reference TRBV30 and TRBJ2-2): SQTIHQWPATLVQPVGSPLSLECTVEGTSNPNLYWYRQAAGRGLQLLFYSVGIGQISSEVPQNLSASRPQDRQFILSSKKLLLSDSGFYLCAWSTTSGIVTGELFFGEGSRLTVL.

The chain joins TRBV5-4 to TRBJ2-5, with D uncertain. The CDR3 loop spans 13 amino acids. CDR1 and CDR2 (germline): SGHNT, YYREEE (reference sequence). V was cut by 1 base and J by 1 base, with 5 bases left in between. The CDR3 sequence is CASSLISQETQYF. CDR3 sequence (DNA): TGTGCCAGCAGCTTGATATCCCAAGAGACCCAGTACTTC.

V usage is TRBV18 and J usage is TRBJ2-7; no reliable D call. With 5 bases removed from V and 0 bases from J, the gap between germline ends came to 5 bases. The CDR3 runs to 12 residues. Germline CDR1 and CDR2: KGHSH and LQKENI. The CDR3: CASSFNSYEQYF. The CDR3, as DNA: TGTGCCAGCTCATTTAACTCCTACGAGCAGTACTTC.

The V gene is TRBV29-1, the J gene TRBJ2-5; 11 nucleotides agree with TRBD2. The CDR3 has 13 residues. Germline V gives CDR1 SQVTM, CDR2 ANQGSEA. Trimming at V came to 7 bases and at J to 1 base, leaving 2 bases not matched to a gene. The CDR3 loop is CSGTSGPQETQYF. The CDR3 nucleotides read TGCAGCGGGACTAGCGGGCCCCAAGAGACCCAGTACTTC.

This chain uses TRBV29-1 with TRBJ1-4; D is unresolved. CDR1 is SQVTM and CDR2 is ANQGSEA in the germline V gene. The CDR3 has 13 amino acids. Trimming removed 2 bases at V and 10 bases at J, with 14 bases between. CDR3: CSVESSEERKLFF. DNA for the CDR3: TGCAGCGTTGAATCCTCGGAAGAACGAAAACTGTTTTTT.

This clone was seen only once. The rearrangement joins TRBV11-2 to TRBJ2-1; 9 bases are shared with TRBD1. V lost 4 bases and J lost 8; bases outside the gene matches: 9. Germline loops: CDR1 SGHAT, CDR2 FQNNGV. CDR3 length: 15 amino acids. Here the CDR3 reads CASSSRDRVFDEQFF. DNA of the CDR3: TGTGCCAGCAGCTCCCGGGACAGGGTATTCGATGAGCAGTTCTTC.